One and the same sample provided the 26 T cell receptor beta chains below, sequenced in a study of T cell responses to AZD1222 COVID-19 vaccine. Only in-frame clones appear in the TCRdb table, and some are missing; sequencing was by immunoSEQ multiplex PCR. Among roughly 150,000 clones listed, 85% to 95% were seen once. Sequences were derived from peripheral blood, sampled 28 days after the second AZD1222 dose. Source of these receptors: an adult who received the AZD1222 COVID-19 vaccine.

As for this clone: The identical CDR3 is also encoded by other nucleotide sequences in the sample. This CDR3 reads CATSRGYTEAFF. The CDR3 nucleotides are TGTGCCACCAGCAGGGGATACACTGAAGCTTTCTTT. The V gene is TRBV15, the J gene TRBJ1-1; D not certain. Trimming pared 3 bases from V and 3 bases from J, leaving 5 bases between. Germline V CDR1 and CDR2: LNHNV, YYDKDF (reference sequence). The CDR3 length is 12 residues.

The CDR3 nucleotides read TGTGCCAGCAGTTCGGACGGAAATTTTCCCTACAATGAGCAGTTCTTC. It codes for CASSSDGNFPYNEQFF. The chain employs TRBV6-5 and TRBJ2-1; D gene uncertain. The V end lost 4 bases, the J end lost 2 bases, and 15 bases lay between the germline ends. CDR3 length equals 16 residues. The V gene's germline CDR1 is MNHEY and CDR2 SVGAGI.

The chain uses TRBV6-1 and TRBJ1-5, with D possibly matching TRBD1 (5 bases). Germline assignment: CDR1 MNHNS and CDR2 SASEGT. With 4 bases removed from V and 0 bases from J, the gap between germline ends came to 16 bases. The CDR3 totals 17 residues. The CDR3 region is CASSALGRTNSNQPQHF. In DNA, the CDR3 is TGTGCCAGCAGTGCTCTGGGGCGGACCAATAGCAATCAGCCCCAGCATTTT.

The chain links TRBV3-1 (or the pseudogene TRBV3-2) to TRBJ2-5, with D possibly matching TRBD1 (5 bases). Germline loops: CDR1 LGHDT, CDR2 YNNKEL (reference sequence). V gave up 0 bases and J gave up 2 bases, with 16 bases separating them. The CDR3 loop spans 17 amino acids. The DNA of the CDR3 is TGTGCCAGCAGCCAAGATTGGGGCCGGACGCTTCAAGAGACCCAGTACTTC. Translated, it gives CASSQDWGRTLQETQYF.

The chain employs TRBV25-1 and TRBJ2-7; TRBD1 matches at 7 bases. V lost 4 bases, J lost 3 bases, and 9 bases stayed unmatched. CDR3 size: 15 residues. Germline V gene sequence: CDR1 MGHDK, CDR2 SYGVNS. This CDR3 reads CASSGTGTASYEQYF. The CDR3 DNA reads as TGTGCCAGCAGTGGAACCGGGACAGCAAGCTACGAGCAGTACTTC.

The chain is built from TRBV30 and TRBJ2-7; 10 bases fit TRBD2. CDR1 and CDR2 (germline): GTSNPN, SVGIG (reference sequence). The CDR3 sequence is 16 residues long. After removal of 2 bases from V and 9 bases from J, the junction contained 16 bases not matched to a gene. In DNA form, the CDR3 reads TGTGCCTGGAGTATTGGAACCAGCGGGAGGGCCAACGTGCAGTACTTC. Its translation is CAWSIGTSGRANVQYF. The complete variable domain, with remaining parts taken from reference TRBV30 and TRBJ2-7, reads SQTIHQWPATLVQPVGSPLSLECTVEGTSNPNLYWYRQAAGRGLQLLFYSVGIGQISSEVPQNLSASRPQDRQFILSSKKLLLSDSGFYLCAWSIGTSGRANVQYFGPGTRLTVT.

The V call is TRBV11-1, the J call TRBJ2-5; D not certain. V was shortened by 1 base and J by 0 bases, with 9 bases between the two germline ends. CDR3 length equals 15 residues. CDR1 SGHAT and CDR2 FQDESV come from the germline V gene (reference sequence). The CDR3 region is CASSLGSRDQETQYF. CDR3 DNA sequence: TGTGCCAGCAGCTTAGGGAGTAGGGACCAAGAGACCCAGTACTTC.

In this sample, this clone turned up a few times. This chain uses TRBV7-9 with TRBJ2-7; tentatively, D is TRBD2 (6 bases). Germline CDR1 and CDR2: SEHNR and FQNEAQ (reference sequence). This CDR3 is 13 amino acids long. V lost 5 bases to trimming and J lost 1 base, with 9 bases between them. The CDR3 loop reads CASSPGTSYEQYF. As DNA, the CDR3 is TGTGCCAGCAGCCCAGGGACTTCCTACGAGCAGTACTTC.

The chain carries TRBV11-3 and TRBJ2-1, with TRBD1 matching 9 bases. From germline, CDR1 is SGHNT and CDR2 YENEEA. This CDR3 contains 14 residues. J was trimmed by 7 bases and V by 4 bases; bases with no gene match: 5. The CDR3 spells CASSSRTGVNEQFF. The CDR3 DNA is TGTGCCAGCAGCTCCCGGACAGGGGTGAATGAGCAGTTCTTC.

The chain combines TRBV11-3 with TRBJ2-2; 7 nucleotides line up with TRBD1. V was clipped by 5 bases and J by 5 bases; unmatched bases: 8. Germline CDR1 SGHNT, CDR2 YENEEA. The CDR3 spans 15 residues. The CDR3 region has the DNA TGTGCCAGCAGCCCAAGGACAGGAATGACCGGGGAGCTGTTTTTT. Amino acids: CASSPRTGMTGELFF.

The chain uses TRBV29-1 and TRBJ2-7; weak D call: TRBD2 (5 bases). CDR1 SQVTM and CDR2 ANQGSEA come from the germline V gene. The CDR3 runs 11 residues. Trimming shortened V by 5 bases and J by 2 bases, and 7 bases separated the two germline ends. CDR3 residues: CSVTGAYEQYF. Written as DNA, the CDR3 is TGCAGCGTTACCGGGGCCTACGAGCAGTACTTC.

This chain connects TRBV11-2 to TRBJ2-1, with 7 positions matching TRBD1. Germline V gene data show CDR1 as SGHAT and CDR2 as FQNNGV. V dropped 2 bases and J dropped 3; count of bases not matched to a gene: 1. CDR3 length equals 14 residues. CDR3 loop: CASSLNRGYNEQFF. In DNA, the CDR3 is TGTGCCAGCAGCTTAAACAGGGGCTACAATGAGCAGTTCTTC.

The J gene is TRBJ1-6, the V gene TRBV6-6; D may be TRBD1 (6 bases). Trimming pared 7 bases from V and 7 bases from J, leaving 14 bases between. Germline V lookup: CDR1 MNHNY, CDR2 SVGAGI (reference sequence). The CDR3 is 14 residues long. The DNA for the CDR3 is TGTGCCAGCACCGGGGGCAGAGGAAATTCACCCCTCCACTTT. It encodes CASTGGRGNSPLHF.

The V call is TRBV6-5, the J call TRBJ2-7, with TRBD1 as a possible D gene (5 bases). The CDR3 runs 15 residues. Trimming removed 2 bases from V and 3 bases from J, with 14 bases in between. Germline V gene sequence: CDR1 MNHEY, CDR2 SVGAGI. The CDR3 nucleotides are TGTGCCAGCAGTTACACCCGGACAAGTCTCTACGAGCAGTACTTC. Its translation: CASSYTRTSLYEQYF.

The CDR3 nucleotides read TGTGCCACCACGTACAGGGCGATAGGGGACATTCAGTACTTC. Amino acids: CATTYRAIGDIQYF. The chain uses TRBV24-1 and TRBJ2-4, with D possibly matching TRBD1 (6 bases). Germline V lookup: CDR1 KGHDR, CDR2 SFDVKD. The ends were cut back, 8 bases at V and 8 bases at J, with 18 bases in the middle. The CDR3 length is 14 residues.

CDR3 sequence: CAWSAARYYGYTF. CDR3 DNA sequence: TGTGCCTGGAGTGCCGCCAGGTACTATGGCTACACCTTC. V and J are TRBV30 and TRBJ1-2; D remains ambiguous. Germline values: CDR1 GTSNPN, CDR2 SVGIG (reference sequence). The CDR3 spans 13 residues. V dropped 1 base and J dropped 3 bases, with 9 bases sitting between them. Using reference TRBV30 and TRBJ1-2 for the parts outside the CDR3, the full variable domain is SQTIHQWPATLVQPVGSPLSLECTVEGTSNPNLYWYRQAAGRGLQLLFYSVGIGQISSEVPQNLSASRPQDRQFILSSKKLLLSDSGFYLCAWSAARYYGYTFGSGTRLTVV.

CDR3 sequence (DNA): TGTGCCAGCAGCTTTAGCGGGAGGGTGAACGAGCAGTACTTC. Translating gives CASSFSGRVNEQYF. The V and J genes are TRBV7-2 and TRBJ2-7; 11 bases fit TRBD2. This CDR3 region has 14 residues. Trimming removed 3 bases from V and 5 bases from J; junction bases left unmatched: 3. Per germline, CDR1 SGHTA and CDR2 FQGNSA.

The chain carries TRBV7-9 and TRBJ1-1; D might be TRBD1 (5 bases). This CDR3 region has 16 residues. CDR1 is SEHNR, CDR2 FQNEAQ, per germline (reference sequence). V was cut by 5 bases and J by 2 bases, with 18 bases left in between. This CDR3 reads CASSPWDGVLNTEAFF. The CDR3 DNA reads TGTGCCAGCAGCCCCTGGGACGGGGTGTTAAACACTGAAGCTTTCTTT.

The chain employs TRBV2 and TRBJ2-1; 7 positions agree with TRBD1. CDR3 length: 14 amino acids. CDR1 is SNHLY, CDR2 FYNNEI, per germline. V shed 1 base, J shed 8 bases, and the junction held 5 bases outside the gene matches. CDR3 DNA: TGTGCCAGCAGTGAAGAGGCAGGGGGTTATGAGCAGTTCTTC. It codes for CASSEEAGGYEQFF.

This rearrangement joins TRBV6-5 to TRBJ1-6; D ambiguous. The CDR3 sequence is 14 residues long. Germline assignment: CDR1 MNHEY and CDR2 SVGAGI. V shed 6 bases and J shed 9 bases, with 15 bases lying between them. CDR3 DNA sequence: TGTGCCAGCAGGAAAGCCGAAGTAAGTTCACCCCTCCACTTT. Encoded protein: CASRKAEVSSPLHF.

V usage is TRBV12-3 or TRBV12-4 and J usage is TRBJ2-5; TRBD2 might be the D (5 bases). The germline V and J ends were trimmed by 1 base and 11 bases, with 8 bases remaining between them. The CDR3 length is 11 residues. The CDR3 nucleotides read TGTGCCAGCAGTTTAGGCGACTATCAGTACTTC. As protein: CASSLGDYQYF.

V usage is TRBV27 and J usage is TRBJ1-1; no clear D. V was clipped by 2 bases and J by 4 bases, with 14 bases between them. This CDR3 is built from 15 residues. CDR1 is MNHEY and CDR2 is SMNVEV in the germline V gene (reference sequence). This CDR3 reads CASSLRRTGGTEAFF. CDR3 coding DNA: TGTGCCAGCAGTTTAAGGCGGACGGGAGGCACTGAAGCTTTCTTT.

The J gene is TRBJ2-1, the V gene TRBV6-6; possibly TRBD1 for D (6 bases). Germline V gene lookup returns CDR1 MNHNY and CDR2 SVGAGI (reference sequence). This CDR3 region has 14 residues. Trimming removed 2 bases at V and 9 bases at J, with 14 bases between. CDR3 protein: CASSYEGGIAEQFF. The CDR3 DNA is TGTGCCAGCAGTTACGAAGGGGGAATAGCTGAGCAGTTCTTC.

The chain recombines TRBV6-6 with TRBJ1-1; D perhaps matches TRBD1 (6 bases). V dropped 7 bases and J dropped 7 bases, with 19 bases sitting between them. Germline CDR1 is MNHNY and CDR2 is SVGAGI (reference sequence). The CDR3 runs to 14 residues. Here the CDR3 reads CASTTPGEGNEAFF. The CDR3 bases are TGTGCCAGCACCACACCAGGGGAAGGCAATGAAGCTTTCTTT.

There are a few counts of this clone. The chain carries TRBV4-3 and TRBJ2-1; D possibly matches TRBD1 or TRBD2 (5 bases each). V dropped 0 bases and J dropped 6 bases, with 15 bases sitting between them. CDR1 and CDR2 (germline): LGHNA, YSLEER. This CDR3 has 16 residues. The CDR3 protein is CASSQEIGTPPNEQFF. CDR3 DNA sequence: TGCGCCAGCAGCCAAGAAATCGGGACCCCCCCCAATGAGCAGTTCTTC.

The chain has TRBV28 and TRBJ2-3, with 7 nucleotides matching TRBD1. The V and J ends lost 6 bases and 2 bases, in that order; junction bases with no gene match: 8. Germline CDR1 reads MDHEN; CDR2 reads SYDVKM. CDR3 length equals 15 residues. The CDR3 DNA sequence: TGTGCCAGCAGACTAGACAGGGTTGACACAGATACGCAGTATTTT. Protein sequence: CASRLDRVDTDTQYF.